What follows are 22 T cell receptor beta chains derived from one specimen sequenced in a study of blood T cell repertoires in COVID-19. Profiling relied on immunoSEQ multiplex PCR, and the TCRdb table lists in-frame clones only, not all of them. The data contain 150,000 to 180,000 clones, about 80% of them seen just once; the ten biggest clones take up around 32%. The sample comprised peripheral blood. All receptors derive from a woman aged 55-69 years with acute or convalescent COVID-19.

V and J are TRBV6-5 and TRBJ2-1; the D is unclear. Trimming left V 5 bases short and J 5 bases short, with 7 bases between. The CDR3 is made up of 12 amino acids. CDR1 and CDR2 from the germline V gene are MNHEY and SVGAGI. CDR3 amino acids: CASSPRNNEQFF. CDR3 nucleotides: TGTGCCAGCAGTCCGAGAAACAATGAGCAGTTCTTC.

This chain uses TRBV30 with TRBJ1-6; D not resolved. CDR1 is GTSNPN and CDR2 is SVGIG in the germline V gene (reference sequence). Trimming took off 0 bases at V and 14 bases at J, with 14 bases between the two ends. The CDR3 length is 13 residues. The CDR3 DNA is TGTGCCTGGAGTGTTGATAGGGCCGGGGCCCTCCACTTT. Amino acid sequence: CAWSVDRAGALHF.

The genes are TRBV12-3 or TRBV12-4 and TRBJ1-5; D is uncertain. This CDR3 is 12 amino acids long. The ends were cut back, 2 bases at V and 6 bases at J, with 5 bases in the middle. CDR3 sequence (DNA): TGTGCCAGCAGTTTACACGGTCAGCCCCAGCATTTT. It specifies CASSLHGQPQHF.

The rearrangement uses TRBV5-1 and TRBJ2-5; 12 bases align to TRBD2. Trimming at V came to 2 bases and at J to 2 bases, leaving 7 bases not matched to a gene. Germline V gene data show CDR1 as SGHRS and CDR2 as YFSETQ. CDR3 length equals 17 residues. The CDR3 sequence is CASSFSPSGGAQETQYF. The CDR3 DNA sequence: TGCGCCAGCAGCTTCTCCCCTAGCGGGGGGGCACAAGAGACCCAGTACTTC.

This clone was observed a few times. The gene calls are TRBV6-6 and TRBJ2-7, with 11 bases lining up with TRBD1. The ends lost 6 bases at V and 3 bases at J; junction bases unmatched: 10. Germline CDR1 reads MNHNY; CDR2 reads SVGAGI (reference sequence). The CDR3 loop spans 16 amino acids. CDR3 protein: CASRRTGTGGGYEQYF. DNA for the CDR3: TGTGCCAGCAGGAGGACCGGGACAGGGGGTGGCTACGAGCAGTACTTC.

V usage is TRBV5-6 and J usage is TRBJ1-2; maybe TRBD1 (5 bases). The V and J ends lost 6 bases and 4 bases respectively, with 13 bases between them. The CDR3 contains 13 residues. The germline CDR1 and CDR2 sequences are SGHDT and YYEEEE. This CDR3 reads CASTLGGVYGYTF. The DNA for the CDR3 is TGTGCCAGCACCCTGGGGGGGGTCTATGGCTACACCTTC.

The rearrangement uses TRBV2 and TRBJ2-7, with 9 bases aligning to TRBD1. The CDR3 length is 13 residues. Germline trimming cut 4 bases from V and 7 bases from J; bases unmatched to any gene: 5. CDR1 is SNHLY, CDR2 FYNNEI, per germline. The CDR3 DNA reads as TGTGCCAGCAGTGGCGGGGACAGGGTGGAGCAGTACTTC. The encoded protein is CASSGGDRVEQYF. Based on the CDR3 plus reference TRBV2 and TRBJ2-7, the full variable domain is EPEVTQTPSHQVTQMGQEVILRCVPISNHLYFYWYRQILGQKVEFLVSFYNNEISEKSEIFDDQFSVERPDGSNFTLKIRSTKLEDSAMYFCASSGGDRVEQYFGPGTRLTVT.

The chain carries TRBV9 and TRBJ2-1; TRBD2 aligns across 7 bases. This CDR3 spans 15 amino acids. In germline, CDR1 is SGDLS, CDR2 YYNGEE. Unmatched junction bases numbered 11, after V lost 2 bases and J lost 9 bases. CDR3 sequence: CASSVSGLGDAEQFF. CDR3 in DNA: TGTGCCAGCAGCGTCTCCGGACTAGGGGATGCTGAGCAGTTCTTC.

The V call is TRBV7-9, the J call TRBJ2-4; D is undetermined. The CDR3 covers 14 residues. Germline V CDR1 and CDR2: SEHNR, FQNEAQ (reference sequence). The ends were cut back, 8 bases at V and 7 bases at J, with 18 bases in the middle. The CDR3 sequence: CASCIPTTPNIQYF. The CDR3 DNA is TGTGCCAGCTGTATCCCCACGACTCCGAACATTCAGTACTTC.

The CDR3 nucleotides read TGTGCCAGTAGTACCCGGCTAGCGGACTACTACAATGAGCAGTTCTTC. Its protein is CASSTRLADYYNEQFF. V and J are TRBV19 and TRBJ2-1, with 7 bases aligning to TRBD2. Per germline, CDR1 LNHDA and CDR2 SQIVND (reference sequence). The CDR3 spans 16 residues. The junction had 9 bases not matched to a gene; V was cut back by 4 bases and J by 3 bases.

The chain joins TRBV4-1 to TRBJ2-5; 11 bases are a match to TRBD2. The CDR3 is made up of 15 amino acids. Per germline, CDR1 MGHRA and CDR2 YSYEKL. Losses at the gene ends were 4 bases for V and 5 bases for J; bases not matched to a gene: 6. CDR3 protein: CASSRSGGARETQYF. The DNA of the CDR3 is TGCGCCAGCAGCCGTAGCGGGGGGGCCAGGGAGACCCAGTACTTC.

The chain joins TRBV29-1 to TRBJ1-1; D gene unclear. From germline, CDR1 is SQVTM and CDR2 ANQGSEA. The CDR3 spans 11 residues. V dropped 4 bases and J dropped 4 bases, with 7 bases sitting between them. DNA of the CDR3: TGCAGCGTTGTTCCGAGCACTGAAGCTTTCTTT. Its translation is CSVVPSTEAFF.

V gene TRBV7-9 combines with J gene TRBJ1-2, with 10 bases lining up with TRBD1. The CDR3 has 15 residues. The J segment lost 6 bases and the V segment lost 5 bases, leaving 9 bases of the junction unmatched. Germline CDR1 and CDR2: SEHNR and FQNEAQ (reference sequence). CDR3 nucleotides: TGTGCCAGCAGCCCCTGGCCGACAGGGGGCAATGGCTACACCTTC. This gives the protein CASSPWPTGGNGYTF.

The CDR3 loop reads CASSLAGMNTGELFF. The DNA of the CDR3 is TGTGCCAGCAGCTTAGCAGGAATGAACACCGGGGAGCTGTTTTTT. This chain uses TRBV13 with TRBJ2-2; D gene ambiguous. This CDR3 region has 15 residues. The germline CDR1 and CDR2 sequences are PRHDT and FYEKMQ (reference sequence). V lost 1 base to trimming and J lost 1 base, with 7 bases between them.

This clone was recorded once. This chain joins TRBV12-3 or TRBV12-4 and TRBJ1-2; D gene unclear. The CDR3 is 12 residues long. V gave up 4 bases and J gave up 8 bases, with 11 bases separating them. The CDR3 coding sequence is TGTGCCAGCAGTTCGACCTCAGGCGGCTACACCTTC. It specifies CASSSTSGGYTF.

This chain uses TRBV29-1 with TRBJ2-1; D remains ambiguous. V was clipped by 7 bases and J by 7 bases, with 14 bases between them. Germline assignment: CDR1 SQVTM and CDR2 ANQGSEA. The CDR3 totals 12 residues. The CDR3, as DNA: TGCAGCGCCTTAAGAACGAGTAATGAGCAGTTCTTC. Amino acid sequence: CSALRTSNEQFF.

The genes are TRBV24-1 and TRBJ1-1, with D perhaps TRBD1 (6 bases). V was clipped by 7 bases and J by 4 bases, with 15 bases between them. Germline values: CDR1 KGHDR, CDR2 SFDVKD. The CDR3 is 14 amino acids. This CDR3 is CATRGSGEGTEAFF. The CDR3 DNA reads as TGTGCCACCAGAGGTTCAGGGGAGGGCACTGAAGCTTTCTTT.

The chain uses TRBV7-2 and TRBJ1-6; D is perhaps TRBD1 (5 bases). V shed 5 bases and J shed 2 bases, with 13 bases lying between them. CDR3 length equals 16 residues. Germline CDR1 reads SGHTA; CDR2 reads FQGNSA. Written as DNA, the CDR3 is TGTGCCAGCAGCCGCGTAGGGGCGACCTATAATTCACCCCTCCACTTT. Translated, it gives CASSRVGATYNSPLHF.

In its sample, this clone was seen a few times. The chain is built from TRBV6-2 or TRBV6-3 and TRBJ2-7; TRBD1 matches at 10 bases. Germline CDR1 is MNHEY and CDR2 is SVGEGT. This CDR3 spans 14 amino acids. The ends lost 5 bases at V and 9 bases at J; junction bases unmatched: 10. DNA of the CDR3: TGTGCCAGCAGTGATGGGACAGGGGCCGTGTGGCAGTACGTC. Its translation is CASSDGTGAVWQYV.

The CDR3 DNA follows: TGTGCCTGGGTGCCGGGGAGAACTGAAGCTTTCTTT. The encoded protein is CAWVPGRTEAFF. The rearrangement joins TRBV30 to TRBJ1-1; D is ambiguous. This CDR3 is built from 12 residues. CDR1 is GTSNPN, CDR2 SVGIG, per germline (reference sequence). Trimming pared 5 bases from V and 5 bases from J, leaving 12 bases between.

V gene TRBV19 combines with J gene TRBJ2-1, with TRBD2 as a possible D gene (5 bases). The germline gives CDR1 LNHDA, CDR2 SQIVND (reference sequence). The CDR3 totals 15 residues. Between the trimmed V and J ends, which lost 5 bases and 7 bases, there was a span of 18 bases. CDR3 in DNA: TGTGCCAGTAGTTCCCAGCGCCGAACTAGGAATGAGCAGTTCTTC. Translated: CASSSQRRTRNEQFF.

This chain uses TRBV5-1 with TRBJ2-3; 10 nucleotides agree with TRBD2. The CDR3 contains 15 residues. J gave up 7 bases and V 6 bases, and 11 bases lay outside the gene matches. In germline, CDR1 is SGHRS, CDR2 YFSETQ. In DNA, the CDR3 is TGCGCCAGCAAGAGAACTAGCGGGGATTCCTATACGCAGTATTTT. Translating it yields CASKRTSGDSYTQYF.